This entry lists 30 T cell receptor beta chains sequenced from one sample in a study of beta chain features in type 1 diabetes. The sequenced template was cDNA made from the entire isolated RNA. Clones were sequenced by immunoSEQ multiplex PCR, and TCRdb holds only the in-frame ones, with some missing. Among about 290,000 clones, approximately 8.1% were seen once, and the ten largest hold 1%. The source material was central memory CD4+ T cells from blood. The receptors were gathered from a woman between 18 and 29 years old in good health.

There are many counts of this clone. The CDR3 loop is CATSRVSKNIQYF. CDR3 in DNA: TGTGCCACCAGCAGAGTTTCCAAAAACATTCAGTACTTC. The chain recombines TRBV15 with TRBJ2-4; D gene uncertain. The ends were cut back, 1 base at V and 2 bases at J, with 3 bases in the middle. CDR3 length: 13 residues. The germline V gene encodes CDR1 LNHNV and CDR2 YYDKDF (reference sequence).

The chain has TRBV27 and TRBJ2-1; 10 bases align to TRBD1. The CDR3 runs to 17 residues. CDR1 and CDR2 from the germline V gene are MNHEY and SMNVEV (reference sequence). With 4 bases clipped from V and 7 bases from J, the junction kept 13 bases outside the gene matches. In DNA, the CDR3 is TGTGCCAGCAGTTCTTGGACAGGGGGAGCAGCGGCTAATGAGCAGTTCTTC. As protein: CASSSWTGGAAANEQFF.

This clone was counted between two and nine times. CDR3 in DNA: TGTGCCAGCAGCTCGACCAGGCTGGGGAGCAATCAGCCCCAGCATTTT. Protein product: CASSSTRLGSNQPQHF. The genes are TRBV13 and TRBJ1-5; D gene unclear. The CDR3 loop spans 16 amino acids. V was pared by 4 bases and J by 1 base, with 14 bases between. Germline CDR1 is PRHDT and CDR2 is FYEKMQ (reference sequence).

This clone was picked up a small number of times. This rearrangement joins TRBV4-1 to TRBJ1-6; no firm D call. V dropped 0 bases and J dropped 8 bases, with 8 bases sitting between them. The CDR3 extends over 14 amino acids. Germline V gives CDR1 MGHRA, CDR2 YSYEKL. Written as DNA, the CDR3 is TGCGCCAGCAGCCAAGATATGAGGGATTCACCCCTCCACTTT. As protein: CASSQDMRDSPLHF.

The chain recombines TRBV9 with TRBJ1-4, with D unclear. V was pared by 4 bases and J by 6 bases, with 13 bases between. Germline-derived CDR1 and CDR2 are SGDLS and YYNGEE. This CDR3 comprises 14 residues. The CDR3 region has the DNA TGTGCCAGCAGCACCGAAGTCGGGGATGAAAAACTGTTTTTT. This translates into CASSTEVGDEKLFF.

This clone occurred a few times. The chain uses TRBV14 and TRBJ1-3, with a possible D match to TRBD1 (5 bases). V was shortened by 8 bases and J by 0 bases, with 11 bases between the two germline ends. The CDR3 is 14 residues long. CDR1 is SGHDN and CDR2 is FVKESK in the germline V gene. CDR3 region: CASERGFSGNTIYF. As DNA, the CDR3 is TGTGCCAGCGAAAGGGGATTCTCTGGAAACACCATATATTTT.

The chain has TRBV28 and TRBJ1-1; a possible D gene is TRBD1 (6 bases). Germline CDR1 and CDR2: MDHEN and SYDVKM. The CDR3 runs to 15 residues. V lost 4 bases and J 6 bases, leaving 18 bases between the germline ends. The CDR3 spells CASSSPRGMSPEAFF. CDR3 nucleotide sequence: TGTGCCAGCAGTTCGCCCAGGGGCATGAGTCCTGAAGCTTTCTTT.

The chain joins TRBV6-5 to TRBJ2-2, with D possibly matching TRBD2 (6 bases). The germline CDR1 and CDR2 sequences are MNHEY and SVGAGI. Deletions cut 5 bases from V and 13 bases from J, with 17 bases between. This CDR3 spans 13 amino acids. CDR3 sequence: CASSPTLSEGLFF. The CDR3 region has the DNA TGTGCCAGCAGTCCGACGCTTTCGGAGGGGCTGTTTTTT.

The sample holds a few counts of this clone. The chain couples TRBV27 to TRBJ1-3; no reliable D call. V lost 6 bases to trimming and J lost 0 bases, with 9 bases between them. Germline CDR1 reads MNHEY; CDR2 reads SMNVEV (reference sequence). The CDR3 loop spans 14 amino acids. In DNA form, the CDR3 reads TGTGCCAGCAGATCCATTTCCTCTGGAAACACCATATATTTT. Amino acids: CASRSISSGNTIYF.

This clone turned up a few times. V is TRBV29-1 and J is TRBJ1-1; D unresolved. Germline-derived CDR1 and CDR2 are SQVTM and ANQGSEA. The ends were cut back, 4 bases at V and 4 bases at J, with 7 bases in the middle. CDR3 length equals 11 residues. The chain's CDR3 is CSVGRSTEAFF. DNA of the CDR3: TGCAGCGTTGGCAGGAGCACTGAAGCTTTCTTT.

Only a few counts were recorded for this clone. The chain couples TRBV19 to TRBJ1-2; D call uncertain. Germline CDR1 LNHDA, CDR2 SQIVND (reference sequence). Trimming pared 3 bases from V and 0 bases from J, leaving 11 bases between. CDR3 length: 15 residues. CDR3 protein: CASSMGERANYGYTF. CDR3 DNA sequence: TGTGCCAGTAGTATGGGAGAACGGGCTAACTATGGCTACACCTTC.

This clone was seen a handful of times. This rearrangement joins TRBV30 to TRBJ1-1; perhaps TRBD1 as D (5 bases). CDR3 length equals 12 residues. Germline values: CDR1 GTSNPN, CDR2 SVGIG (reference sequence). V was cut by 3 bases and J by 2 bases, with 7 bases left in between. CDR3 sequence reads: CAWSRDNTEAFF. The CDR3 nucleotides are TGTGCCTGGAGCAGGGACAACACTGAAGCTTTCTTT.

The chain employs TRBV6-5 and TRBJ2-1, with D perhaps TRBD2 (6 bases). CDR3 length: 16 amino acids. The germline CDR1 and CDR2 sequences are MNHEY and SVGAGI. V was clipped by 4 bases and J by 8 bases, with 21 bases between them. CDR3 sequence reads: CASSSSGLAWGDEQFF. In nucleotides, the CDR3 is TGTGCCAGCAGTTCCTCAGGTCTAGCATGGGGGGATGAGCAGTTCTTC.

The rearrangement uses TRBV4-3 and TRBJ2-7, with D possibly being TRBD1 (6 bases). Germline CDR1 LGHNA, CDR2 YSLEER. V lost 3 bases to trimming and J lost 2 bases, with 11 bases between them. CDR3 size: 14 residues. Here the CDR3 reads CASSHQQGTYEQYF. CDR3 coding DNA: TGCGCCAGCAGCCACCAACAGGGAACCTACGAGCAGTACTTC.

In its sample, this clone was seen a few times. The rearrangement uses TRBV7-2 and TRBJ2-5; possibly TRBD2 for D (6 bases). Germline V gene data show CDR1 as SGHTA and CDR2 as FQGNSA. The CDR3 spans 15 residues. The V end was cut by 4 bases, the J end by 2 bases, with 14 bases between. The chain's CDR3 is CASSSRGGGQETQYF. The DNA for the CDR3 is TGTGCCAGCAGCTCCCGTGGGGGAGGACAAGAGACCCAGTACTTC.

This clone came up many times. The gene calls are TRBV4-3 and TRBJ1-1, with 8 bases identical to TRBD1. CDR1 and CDR2 from the germline V gene are LGHNA and YSLEER. The CDR3 consists of 14 residues. The trim removed 2 bases at V and 4 bases at J, leaving 3 bases unmatched. CDR3: CASSQLTGGTEAFF. The CDR3 coding sequence is TGCGCCAGCAGCCAATTAACAGGGGGCACTGAAGCTTTCTTT.

This clone was seen only a few times. This chain links TRBV5-1 with TRBJ2-1, with a tentative D call TRBD2 (5 bases). Germline values: CDR1 SGHRS, CDR2 YFSETQ. Trimming shortened V by 3 bases and J by 10 bases, and 14 bases separated the two germline ends. The CDR3 spans 13 residues. CDR3 region: CASSSGETDEQFF. CDR3 sequence (DNA): TGCGCCAGCAGCTCCGGGGAGACGGACGAGCAGTTCTTC.

A few counts support this clone. V usage is TRBV15 and J usage is TRBJ1-4, with 11 bases fitting TRBD1. CDR3 length: 15 residues. Germline-derived CDR1 and CDR2 are LNHNV and YYDKDF (reference sequence). Trimming took 2 bases from V and 7 from J; bases not matched to a gene: 3. CDR3 nucleotide sequence: TGTGCCACCAGCAGAACCGGGACAGGGGGTGAAAAACTGTTTTTT. Translation gives CATSRTGTGGEKLFF.

This clone was detected a few times. This rearrangement joins TRBV18 to TRBJ1-4, with D perhaps TRBD1 (5 bases). Trimming took 2 bases from V and 8 from J, leaving 9 bases between them. CDR3 length: 13 residues. Germline CDR1 reads KGHSH; CDR2 reads LQKENI. The DNA of the CDR3 is TGTGCCAGCTCACCAGAGAGGGGCGAAAAACTGTTTTTT. As protein: CASSPERGEKLFF.

Only a few counts were recorded for this clone. The genes are TRBV7-8 and TRBJ2-7; TRBD1 aligns across 8 bases. The V segment lost 5 bases and the J segment 2 bases; nucleotides outside the gene matches: 14. Per germline, CDR1 SGHVS and CDR2 FQNEAQ. This CDR3 has 17 residues. CDR3 in amino acids: CASSPNAAGGRTYEQYV. DNA for the CDR3: TGTGCCAGCAGCCCCAACGCCGCAGGGGGCCGCACCTACGAGCAGTACGTC.

This clone has more than one count but fewer than ten. The V and J genes are TRBV27 and TRBJ1-5; 8 positions agree with TRBD1. The CDR3 is 15 residues long. Germline CDR1 and CDR2: MNHEY and SMNVEV (reference sequence). Trimming cost V 5 bases and J 4 bases; bases outside gene matches: 7. CDR3 residues: CASSNQGQANQPQHF. The DNA for the CDR3 is TGTGCCAGCAGTAATCAGGGACAGGCGAATCAGCCCCAGCATTTT.

This clone was observed at least ten times. The chain recombines TRBV7-2 with TRBJ1-3, with D unclear. The CDR3 runs 14 residues. With 3 bases removed from V and 4 bases from J, the gap between germline ends came to 10 bases. The germline CDR1 and CDR2 sequences are SGHTA and FQGNSA. The CDR3 region has the DNA TGTGCCAGCAGCTTCCCTCGACCGGGAAACACCATATATTTT. This gives the protein CASSFPRPGNTIYF.

This clone appeared a few times. The V and J genes are TRBV11-2 and TRBJ1-1, with a possible D match to TRBD1 (6 bases). This CDR3 has 13 residues. CDR1 and CDR2 (germline): SGHAT, FQNNGV. V dropped 2 bases and J dropped 3 bases, with 7 bases sitting between them. The CDR3 protein is CASSLRQDTEAFF. Here the CDR3 DNA reads TGTGCCAGCAGCTTAAGACAGGACACTGAAGCTTTCTTT. Using reference TRBV11-2 and TRBJ1-1 for the parts outside the CDR3, the full variable domain is EAGVAQSPRYKIIEKRQSVAFWCNPISGHATLYWYQQILGQGPKLLIQFQNNGVVDDSQLPKDRFSAERLKGVDSTLKIQPAKLEDSAVYLCASSLRQDTEAFFGQGTRLTVV.

This chain connects TRBV2 to TRBJ2-7; 7 bases align to TRBD1. Germline assignment: CDR1 SNHLY and CDR2 FYNNEI. The length of the CDR3 is 15 residues. J was trimmed by 4 bases and V by 5 bases; bases with no gene match: 11. In DNA, the CDR3 is TGTGCCAGCAGTCAACCCGACAGGGTTCGTTACGAGCAGTACTTC. As protein: CASSQPDRVRYEQYF.

The CDR3 DNA sequence: TGTGCCAGCAGGCCCGACCGCTATGGCTACACCTTC. Translation gives CASRPDRYGYTF. The chain employs TRBV2 and TRBJ1-2; D call uncertain. CDR3 length: 12 residues. Trimming stripped 6 bases from V and 4 bases from J, with 9 bases between. CDR1 SNHLY and CDR2 FYNNEI come from the germline V gene. Using reference TRBV2 and TRBJ1-2 for the parts outside the CDR3, the full variable domain is EPEVTQTPSHQVTQMGQEVILRCVPISNHLYFYWYRQILGQKVEFLVSFYNNEISEKSEIFDDQFSVERPDGSNFTLKIRSTKLEDSAMYFCASRPDRYGYTFGSGTRLTVV.

This clone has ten or more counts. V is TRBV9 and J is TRBJ1-1; D is undetermined. CDR1 is SGDLS, CDR2 YYNGEE, per germline. Trimming pared 3 bases from V and 0 bases from J, leaving 12 bases between. The CDR3 totals 15 residues. This chain's CDR3 is CASSASPGVNTEAFF. CDR3 sequence (DNA): TGTGCCAGCAGCGCCAGTCCCGGGGTGAACACTGAAGCTTTCTTT. The full variable domain, completed using reference TRBV9 and TRBJ1-1, is DSGVTQTPKHLITATGQRVTLRCSPRSGDLSVYWYQQSLDQGLQFLIQYYNGEERAKGNILERFSAQQFPDLHSELNLSSLELGDSALYFCASSASPGVNTEAFFGQGTRLTVV.

The J gene is TRBJ1-2, the V gene TRBV6-1, with a possible D match to TRBD1 (5 bases). The CDR3 runs to 16 residues. The ends were cut back, 3 bases at V and 4 bases at J, with 18 bases in the middle. Germline V gene data show CDR1 as MNHNS and CDR2 as SASEGT. The CDR3 reads CASSERWGTPLYGYTF. CDR3 DNA sequence: TGTGCCAGCAGTGAGCGATGGGGGACCCCTCTCTATGGCTACACCTTC.

The table lists this clone with a few counts. The chain links TRBV7-2 to TRBJ1-5; D unresolved. This CDR3 region has 15 residues. Germline V CDR1 and CDR2: SGHTA, FQGNSA. Trimming shortened V by 1 base and J by 1 base, and 8 bases separated the two germline ends. DNA of the CDR3: TGTGCCAGCAGCTTAGGTCGGTGGAGCAATCAGCCCCAGCATTTT. This codes for CASSLGRWSNQPQHF.

The V gene is TRBV20-1, the J gene TRBJ1-1; D is unclear. CDR1 is DFQATT, CDR2 SNEGSKA, per germline (reference sequence). This CDR3 spans 11 amino acids. CDR3 region: CRVPGRTEAFF. In DNA, the CDR3 is TGCAGGGTGCCTGGGAGGACTGAAGCTTTCTTT.

This chain joins TRBV7-2 and TRBJ2-3; D unclear. Germline loops: CDR1 SGHTA, CDR2 FQGNSA. This CDR3 is built from 11 residues. Trimming took 5 bases from V and 7 from J, leaving 7 bases between them. CDR3 nucleotides: TGTGCCAGCAGCCCAAAACATACGCAGTATTTT. Translation: CASSPKHTQYF.